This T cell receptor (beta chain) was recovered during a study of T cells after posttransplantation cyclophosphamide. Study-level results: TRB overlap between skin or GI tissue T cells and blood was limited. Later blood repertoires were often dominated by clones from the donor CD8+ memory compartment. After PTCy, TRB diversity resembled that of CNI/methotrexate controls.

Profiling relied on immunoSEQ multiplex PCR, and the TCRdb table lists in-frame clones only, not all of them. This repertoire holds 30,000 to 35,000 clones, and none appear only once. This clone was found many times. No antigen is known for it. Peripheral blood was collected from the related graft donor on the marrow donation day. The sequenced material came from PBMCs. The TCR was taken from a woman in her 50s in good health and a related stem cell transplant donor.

CDR3 protein: CASRTRHGYTF. DNA for the CDR3: TGTGCCAGCCGGACACGGCATGGCTACACCTTC. V usage is TRBV28 and J usage is TRBJ1-2, with D possibly being TRBD1 (5 bases). Germline V lookup: CDR1 MDHEN, CDR2 SYDVKM. The CDR3 consists of 11 residues. Trimming left V 8 bases short and J 6 bases short, with 10 bases between.